This entry describes one TCR beta chain. Its antigen is not known. This sample is part of a study of shared clonotypes between healthy human individuals. As for the study in general: Aged between 18 and 49, the donors were a couple of women and three men. Study-wide results and caveats: The study drew on few donors, limiting represented genetic and exposure-history diversity.

Between the trimmed V and J ends, which lost 2 bases and 7 bases, there was a span of 7 bases. The CDR3 is 12 residues long. Germline CDR1 and CDR2: SGDLS and YYNGEE. Terminally differentiated effector memory CD45RA+ cells were left out of the naive CD8 fraction, which was CD45RO-negative and positively selected for CCR7. All the donors were Caucasian adults who lived in Nashville, Tennessee. Generated by immunoSEQ multiplex PCR, the TCRdb table keeps only in-frame clones and is missing some. The table has roughly 1,800,000 clones, roughly 95% seen once. Sequencing input: naive CD8+ T cells sorted from blood. The chain recombines TRBV9 with TRBJ2-1; the D is unclear. This receptor was taken from a man aged 18 to 35 in good health. CDR3 region: CASSVTENEQFF. The CDR3 DNA reads TGTGCCAGCAGCGTTACGGAGAATGAGCAGTTCTTC.